A selection of T cell receptor beta chains follows, all from one sample in a study of T cell responses to AZD1222 COVID-19 vaccine. TCRdb's table, derived via immunoSEQ multiplex PCR, lists solely in-frame clones and lacks some. The sample yields 90,000 to 130,000 clones, approximately 85% seen once. Sequencing used peripheral blood, obtained on day 0 of AZD1222 vaccination. All receptors come from an adult in good health. Each CDR3 is given with its conserved first and last residue. A D gene is named only where the DNA matches it firmly. Size is omitted from some rows. Given values are once, few, many or a class for expanded clones.

cdr3_aa cdr3_nt d_call v_call clone_size j_call
CASSKSSGYTEAFF TGTGCCAGCAGTAAATCATCAGGGTACACTGAAGCTTTCTTT . TRBV6-5 few TRBJ1-1
CATGLPYNEQFF TGTGCCACCGGACTACCCTACAATGAGCAGTTCTTC . TRBV10-3 . TRBJ2-1
CASSPWGQGAAEAFF TGTGCCAGCAGCCCTTGGGGACAGGGGGCAGCTGAAGCTTTCTTT TRBD1 TRBV5-6 . TRBJ1-1
CASSEGLAKETQYF TGTGCCAGCAGCGAGGGACTAGCCAAGGAGACCCAGTACTTC TRBD2 TRBV9 once TRBJ2-5
CASSPGGTANTGELFF TGTGCCAGCAGCCCAGGAGGTACAGCGAACACCGGGGAGCTGTTTTTT . TRBV7-2 . TRBJ2-2
CASSPVEMNTEAFF TGTGCCAGCTCACCAGTGGAGATGAACACTGAAGCTTTCTTT . TRBV18 once TRBJ1-1
CASKRQSNQPQHF TGTGCCAGCAAAAGACAGAGCAATCAGCCCCAGCATTTT . TRBV6-5 . TRBJ1-5
CASSQSNQGGEKLFF TGCGCCAGCAGCCAATCGAATCAGGGGGGAGAAAAACTGTTTTTT TRBD1 TRBV4-3 . TRBJ1-4
CASSAGTSGGNEQFF TGTGCCAGCAGCGCCGGGACTAGCGGGGGCAATGAGCAGTTCTTC TRBD2 TRBV7-8 few TRBJ2-1
CASSSKTEQFF TGCGCCAGCAGCTCGAAGACTGAGCAGTTCTTC . TRBV10-2 . TRBJ2-1
CASSLRPSGLGAKNIQYF TGCGCCAGCAGCTTGAGGCCTAGCGGGCTTGGAGCCAAAAACATTCAGTACTTC TRBD2 TRBV5-1 . TRBJ2-4
CASSAGQRTDTQYF TGTGCCAGCAGCGCGGGACAGCGCACAGATACGCAGTATTTT TRBD1 TRBV9 once TRBJ2-3
CASSATGFAGYTF TGTGCCAGCAGCGCCACAGGGTTTGCTGGCTACACCTTC . TRBV2 . TRBJ1-2
CASRPQGNEKLFF TGTGCCAGCAGACCTCAGGGTAATGAAAAACTGTTTTTT . TRBV6-5 few TRBJ1-4
CASSATTGTLQNTEAFF TGTGCCAGCAGCGCAACCACCGGGACTCTTCAGAACACTGAAGCTTTCTTT . TRBV5-4 . TRBJ1-1
CASSLLRPNFWSPLHF TGTGCCAGCAGTTTATTGAGGCCAAATTTTTGGTCACCCCTCCACTTT . TRBV28 . TRBJ1-6
CASSIRTGGNQPQHF TGTGCCAGTAGTATACGGACCGGGGGCAATCAGCCCCAGCATTTT . TRBV19 . TRBJ1-5
CATSDFRRGNYGYTF TGTGCCACCAGTGATTTCCGGCGAGGGAACTATGGCTACACCTTC . TRBV24-1 . TRBJ1-2
CASQVAGGAIQYF TGTGCCAGCCAGGTTGCAGGGGGGGCCATTCAGTACTTC . TRBV5-4 . TRBJ2-4
CASSVVGGRAGANVLTF TGTGCCAGCAGCGTAGTGGGTGGAAGGGCTGGGGCCAACGTCCTGACTTTC . TRBV9 . TRBJ2-6
CASSKFGTSGGAREQFF TGTGCCAGCAGCAAATTTGGGACTAGCGGGGGGGCCAGAGAGCAGTTCTTC TRBD2 TRBV7-2 . TRBJ2-1
CASRLGTGPSSDEAFF TGCGCCAGCAGACTTGGGACAGGACCGTCTAGCGACGAAGCTTTCTTT TRBD1 TRBV4-1 . TRBJ1-1
CASSLEPYFGYTF TGTGCCAGCAGCTTGGAACCTTATTTTGGCTACACCTTC . TRBV7-9 . TRBJ1-2
CASSPGTETYNEQFF TGCGCCAGCAGCCCCGGGACAGAGACCTACAATGAGCAGTTCTTC TRBD1 TRBV5-1 . TRBJ2-1
CASSRTYEQYF TGTGCCAGCAGCCGGACCTACGAGCAGTACTTC . TRBV6-6 . TRBJ2-7
CASSSGAGVGQPQHF TGTGCCAGCAGTTCAGGGGCCGGGGTAGGTCAGCCCCAGCATTTT . TRBV27 . TRBJ1-5
CASSPGTIKIGYEQYF TGTGCCAGCTCACCAGGGACCATCAAAATCGGGTACGAGCAGTACTTC . TRBV18 few TRBJ2-7
CASSQSTQGLNQPQHF TGTGCCAGCAGCCAATCCACACAGGGGCTCAATCAGCCCCAGCATTTT TRBD1 TRBV3-1/TRBV3-2 . TRBJ1-5
CASSSWTSGYTDTQYF TGTGCCAGCAGTTCCTGGACTAGCGGATACACAGATACGCAGTATTTT TRBD2 TRBV6-2/TRBV6-3 . TRBJ2-3
CASSEGRTPNYGYTF TGTGCCAGCAGTGAGGGCAGAACGCCTAACTATGGCTACACCTTC . TRBV2 . TRBJ1-2
CASSTTNPQGANRDTEAFF TGTGCCAGTAGTACTACGAATCCCCAGGGGGCTAATAGGGACACTGAAGCTTTCTTT TRBD1 TRBV19 . TRBJ1-1
CASSLLPPGTGIIQYF TGTGCCAGCAGCTTACTCCCACCCGGGACAGGGATCATTCAGTACTTC TRBD1 TRBV7-2 . TRBJ2-4
CASGGQGLGEQYF TGTGCCAGCGGTGGACAGGGATTGGGCGAGCAGTACTTC TRBD1 TRBV7-2 . TRBJ2-7
CASTWHNEQFF TGTGCCAGTACCTGGCACAATGAGCAGTTCTTC . TRBV19 . TRBJ2-1
CAWSVIQGQGYTF TGTGCCTGGAGTGTTATCCAGGGCCAAGGCTACACCTTC . TRBV30 . TRBJ1-2
CASRANAGELFF TGTGCCAGCAGAGCCAACGCCGGGGAGCTGTTTTTT . TRBV28 few TRBJ2-2
CASSLQGFSGNTIYF TGTGCCAGCAGTCTGCAGGGGTTCTCTGGAAACACCATATATTTT . TRBV6-2/TRBV6-3 . TRBJ1-3
CASSKDTLNTEAFF TGTGCCAGTAGTAAAGACACTTTGAACACTGAAGCTTTCTTT . TRBV19 few TRBJ1-1